A single sample is the source of the 28 T cell receptor beta chains below, sequenced in a study of memory CD4+ T cells and cytomegalovirus serostatus (dated by TCRdb to between 2018 and 2021). Libraries were prepared through the immunoSEQ multiplex PCR assay. Not all clones reach the TCRdb copy of this immuneACCESS table, which keeps in-frame sequences only. Checked studies attribute under half of the gap to unresolved V genes and leave the rest unexplained. This sample is represented by 50,000 to 65,000 clones; 60% to 75% of them were singletons. The ten top clones hold around 2.5% of the sample. Single viable CD3+CD4+CD8-CD45RO+ cells were sorted as memory CD4+ T cells on a FACSAria II. Sequences were obtained from memory CD4+ T cells from blood. The receptors originated from an adult in good health and CMV-seropositive.

The V call is TRBV2, the J call TRBJ2-1; tentatively, D is TRBD2 (6 bases). Between the trimmed V and J ends, which lost 4 bases and 4 bases, there was a span of 14 bases. This CDR3 comprises 15 residues. Germline-derived CDR1 and CDR2 are SNHLY and FYNNEI. As DNA, the CDR3 is TGTGCCAGCAGTGTCTCTAGCGAGCTATACAATGAGCAGTTCTTC. This gives the protein CASSVSSELYNEQFF. Combining the CDR3 with reference TRBV2 and TRBJ2-1 gives the whole variable domain EPEVTQTPSHQVTQMGQEVILRCVPISNHLYFYWYRQILGQKVEFLVSFYNNEISEKSEIFDDQFSVERPDGSNFTLKIRSTKLEDSAMYFCASSVSSELYNEQFFGPGTRLTVL.

This clone was seen only once. V and J are TRBV5-1 and TRBJ2-3; D is tentatively TRBD1 or TRBD2 (6 bases each). The CDR3 consists of 15 residues. From germline, CDR1 is SGHRS and CDR2 YFSETQ. V was cut by 0 bases and J by 3 bases, with 11 bases left in between. The CDR3 DNA is TGCGCCAGCAGCTTGGGAGGAGGGGGGACAGATACGCAGTATTTT. Translating gives CASSLGGGGTDTQYF.

The chain joins TRBV7-8 to TRBJ1-1; possibly TRBD1 for D (6 bases). V was pared by 5 bases and J by 2 bases, with 15 bases between. The CDR3 is 15 amino acids. Germline V gene sequence: CDR1 SGHVS, CDR2 FQNEAQ. The CDR3 DNA sequence: TGTGCCAGCAGCCGTTCACCGGGGACAAACACTGAAGCTTTCTTT. This sequence encodes CASSRSPGTNTEAFF.

This rearrangement joins TRBV7-9 to TRBJ1-3; D uncertain. The V gene's germline CDR1 is SEHNR and CDR2 FQNEAQ (reference sequence). The CDR3 is made up of 14 amino acids. V lost 5 bases and J 0 bases, leaving 8 bases between the germline ends. CDR3 in amino acids: CASSPINSGNTIYF. The CDR3 region has the DNA TGTGCCAGCAGCCCTATCAACTCTGGAAACACCATATATTTT.

J is TRBJ2-2 and V is TRBV13; D remains unclear. This CDR3 region has 13 residues. CDR1 is PRHDT and CDR2 is FYEKMQ in the germline V gene (reference sequence). Trimming removed 4 bases at V and 7 bases at J, with 10 bases between. The chain's CDR3 is CASSYLNGGELFF. CDR3 coding DNA: TGTGCCAGCAGCTATCTTAATGGCGGGGAGCTGTTTTTT.

This clone appeared a few times. The V and J genes are TRBV6-1 and TRBJ1-2, with D perhaps matching TRBD1 (5 bases). V was shortened by 8 bases and J by 10 bases, with 17 bases between the two germline ends. CDR3 length equals 12 residues. Germline values: CDR1 MNHNS, CDR2 SASEGT. CDR3 residues: CASRDGSLPYTF. The CDR3 nucleotides are TGTGCCAGCCGGGACGGCTCCCTGCCCTACACCTTC.

This chain joins TRBV5-6 and TRBJ2-1; TRBD1 agrees at 9 bases. V dropped 3 bases and J dropped 0; count of bases not matched to a gene: 1. CDR1 is SGHDT, CDR2 YYEEEE, per germline. CDR3 length: 15 amino acids. CDR3 DNA sequence: TGTGCCAGCAGCTCGACAGGGGGCTCCTACAATGAGCAGTTCTTC. Translated: CASSSTGGSYNEQFF.

The V call is TRBV19, the J call TRBJ2-2; perhaps TRBD2 as D (5 bases). CDR1 is LNHDA and CDR2 is SQIVND in the germline V gene (reference sequence). This CDR3 spans 14 amino acids. V lost 4 bases, J lost 5 bases, and 11 bases lay in between. The CDR3 spells CASSSITRTGELFF. For the CDR3, the DNA is TGTGCCAGTAGTAGTATCACTAGGACCGGGGAGCTGTTTTTT.

The chain employs TRBV7-2 and TRBJ1-1; D is undetermined. V shed 5 bases and J shed 4 bases, with 11 bases lying between them. Germline CDR1 reads SGHTA; CDR2 reads FQGNSA. CDR3 size: 13 residues. The CDR3 loop is CASSPGLLTEAFF. CDR3 in DNA: TGTGCCAGCAGCCCCGGACTCCTCACTGAAGCTTTCTTT.

The V call is TRBV11-3, the J call TRBJ2-2; no clear D. Germline CDR1 reads SGHNT; CDR2 reads YENEEA. The germline V and J ends were trimmed by 4 bases and 0 bases, with 6 bases remaining between them. This CDR3 is 14 amino acids long. For the CDR3, the DNA is TGTGCCAGCAGCTCGACATCGAACACCGGGGAGCTGTTTTTT. This encodes CASSSTSNTGELFF.

The rearrangement uses TRBV4-3 and TRBJ2-3, with 8 nucleotides matching TRBD2. Germline lookup yields CDR1 LGHNA and CDR2 YSLEER. The CDR3 sequence is 17 residues long. The ends lost 0 bases at V and 3 bases at J; junction bases unmatched: 8. The CDR3 loop reads CASSQDGSIAGTDTQYF. The CDR3 DNA reads TGCGCCAGCAGCCAAGATGGTTCTATAGCGGGGACAGATACGCAGTATTTT.

This chain connects TRBV18 to TRBJ2-7; maybe TRBD1 (5 bases). Trimming pared 2 bases from V and 2 bases from J, leaving 13 bases between. Germline lookup yields CDR1 KGHSH and CDR2 LQKENI. The CDR3 sequence is 15 residues long. The CDR3 loop is CASSPRGGLAYEQYF. CDR3 in DNA: TGTGCCAGCTCACCAAGGGGCGGCCTAGCCTACGAGCAGTACTTC.

The V gene is TRBV29-1, the J gene TRBJ2-7; D remains unclear. This CDR3 is 12 amino acids long. Trimming cost V 0 bases and J 3 bases, with 6 bases left between them. CDR1 SQVTM and CDR2 ANQGSEA come from the germline V gene. The chain's CDR3 is CSVEDLYYEQYF. For the CDR3, the DNA is TGCAGCGTTGAAGATTTGTACTACGAGCAGTACTTC.

This clone has only a few counts. The chain joins TRBV30 to TRBJ2-1; TRBD1 might be the D (5 bases). Germline V lookup: CDR1 GTSNPN, CDR2 SVGIG (reference sequence). This CDR3 is built from 12 residues. V lost 3 bases and J lost 7, with 10 bases in between. CDR3 nucleotides: TGTGCCTGGAGACCAGGGTTTAATGAGCAGTTCTTC. Amino acid sequence: CAWRPGFNEQFF.

The V and J genes are TRBV28 and TRBJ2-1; maybe TRBD1 (5 bases). The CDR3 spans 15 residues. Trimming took off 7 bases at V and 6 bases at J, with 19 bases between the two ends. Germline assignment: CDR1 MDHEN and CDR2 SYDVKM. The CDR3 loop reads CASTPVWDQGNEQFF. As DNA, the CDR3 is TGTGCCAGCACCCCGGTGTGGGATCAGGGCAATGAGCAGTTCTTC.

The sample holds a few counts of this clone. V usage is TRBV6-1 and J usage is TRBJ2-7, with D tentatively TRBD1 or TRBD2 (6 bases each). The V end lost 8 bases, the J end lost 3 bases, and 20 bases lay between the germline ends. The CDR3 has 15 amino acids. The germline V gene encodes CDR1 MNHNS and CDR2 SASEGT. The CDR3 protein is CASPPDFGGLYEQYV. Written as DNA, the CDR3 is TGTGCCAGCCCTCCGGATTTTGGGGGGCTCTACGAGCAGTACGTC.

The chain couples TRBV7-2 to TRBJ2-7; 8 bases are shared with TRBD2. Germline CDR1 and CDR2: SGHTA and FQGNSA. This CDR3 is 15 amino acids long. Germline trimming cut 2 bases from V and 6 bases from J; bases unmatched to any gene: 9. For the CDR3, the DNA is TGTGCCAGCAGCTTACTGGGCGCGGGAGGTGCCGAGCAGTACTTC. Translation gives CASSLLGAGGAEQYF. The variable domain in full, completed from reference TRBV7-2 and TRBJ2-7, reads GAGVSQSPSNKVTEKGKDVELRCDPISGHTALYWYRQSLGQGLEFLIYFQGNSAPDKSGLPSDRFSAERTGGSVSTLTIQRTQQEDSAVYLCASSLLGAGGAEQYFGPGTRLTVT.

J is TRBJ2-2 and V is TRBV19; 9 bases match TRBD1. This CDR3 contains 18 residues. Germline V gene sequence: CDR1 LNHDA, CDR2 SQIVND (reference sequence). Trimming removed 6 bases from V and 4 bases from J; junction bases left unmatched: 15. The CDR3 bases are TGTGCCAGTAGAAGGTCGGGACAGGGTTTCGTTAGCACCGGGGAGCTGTTTTTT. Residues: CASRRSGQGFVSTGELFF.

A single count supports this clone. The rearrangement uses TRBV6-1 and TRBJ1-1, with a tentative D call TRBD1 (6 bases). CDR1 and CDR2 from the germline V gene are MNHNS and SASEGT. The V gene lost 5 bases and the J gene lost 4 bases, with 11 bases spanning the gap. The CDR3 contains 13 residues. The CDR3 sequence: CASSLQGGTEAFF. The DNA of the CDR3 is TGTGCCAGCAGTCTACAGGGAGGCACTGAAGCTTTCTTT.

The sample holds one count of this clone. CDR3 residues: CAWFPGQGNIQYF. In DNA, the CDR3 is TGTGCCTGGTTCCCGGGACAGGGCAACATTCAGTACTTC. The V gene is TRBV30, the J gene TRBJ2-4; 9 bases are a match to TRBD1. CDR3 length: 13 residues. Germline V gene sequence: CDR1 GTSNPN, CDR2 SVGIG (reference sequence). With 5 bases clipped from V and 7 bases from J, the junction kept 6 bases outside the gene matches.

The rearrangement joins TRBV7-2 to TRBJ2-5; TRBD2 agrees at 9 bases. This CDR3 spans 15 amino acids. V shed 1 base and J 8 bases; nucleotides not matched to a gene: 8. Germline CDR1 and CDR2: SGHTA and FQGNSA. CDR3 amino acids: CASSLDPSGISTQYF. As DNA, the CDR3 is TGTGCCAGCAGCTTAGATCCTAGCGGGATATCAACCCAGTACTTC.

The chain joins TRBV6-6 to TRBJ1-1; D possibly corresponds to TRBD1 (5 bases). The CDR3 sequence is 13 residues long. V was cut by 10 bases and J by 6 bases, with 18 bases left in between. Per germline, CDR1 MNHNY and CDR2 SVGAGI (reference sequence). The CDR3 bases are TGTGCCATCAACTCCCCACGGGGGGCTGAAGCTTTCTTT. Protein: CAINSPRGAEAFF.

The rearrangement uses TRBV7-8 and TRBJ1-5, with 7 nucleotides matching TRBD1. Trimming cost V 5 bases and J 4 bases; bases outside gene matches: 5. CDR3 length: 14 amino acids. CDR1 is SGHVS, CDR2 FQNEAQ, per germline. The CDR3 reads CASSRDSPNQPQHF. The DNA for the CDR3 is TGTGCCAGCAGCCGGGACAGTCCGAATCAGCCCCAGCATTTT.

The chain employs TRBV4-2 and TRBJ2-5; D ambiguous. The CDR3 totals 12 residues. Germline V gene sequence: CDR1 LGHNA, CDR2 YNFKEQ. V dropped 2 bases and J dropped 5 bases, with 6 bases sitting between them. The DNA of the CDR3 is TGTGCCAGCAGCCAATTGGGCGAGACCCAGTACTTC. Its translation is CASSQLGETQYF.

The J gene is TRBJ1-3, the V gene TRBV15; 8 nucleotides agree with TRBD1. The CDR3 runs to 15 residues. CDR1 and CDR2 (germline): LNHNV, YYDKDF (reference sequence). The V segment lost 0 bases and the J segment 10 bases; nucleotides outside the gene matches: 8. The CDR3 reads CATSREAGQAWTIYF. CDR3 DNA sequence: TGTGCCACCAGCAGAGAGGCGGGACAGGCCTGGACCATATATTTT.

This sequence joins TRBV19 and TRBJ1-2; D gene ambiguous. Germline V CDR1 and CDR2: LNHDA, SQIVND (reference sequence). Trimming removed 3 bases at V and 4 bases at J, with 12 bases between. This CDR3 has 14 residues. CDR3 residues: CASSISPALYGYTF. Here the CDR3 DNA reads TGTGCCAGTAGTATTTCCCCGGCGCTCTATGGCTACACCTTC.

V gene TRBV2 combines with J gene TRBJ2-3; D gene unclear. The CDR3 loop spans 11 amino acids. V shed 10 bases and J shed 4 bases, with 9 bases lying between them. From germline, CDR1 is SNHLY and CDR2 FYNNEI. CDR3 protein: CANQAADTQYF. CDR3 sequence (DNA): TGTGCCAACCAGGCAGCAGATACGCAGTATTTT. Filled out from reference TRBV2 and TRBJ2-3, the complete variable domain reads EPEVTQTPSHQVTQMGQEVILRCVPISNHLYFYWYRQILGQKVEFLVSFYNNEISEKSEIFDDQFSVERPDGSNFTLKIRSTKLEDSAMYFCANQAADTQYFGPGTRLTVL.

Many counts were recorded for this clone. The chain combines TRBV11-2 with TRBJ1-2; possible D gene TRBD1, 6 bases. The CDR3 totals 14 residues. The germline V gene has CDR1 SGHAT and CDR2 FQNNGV. V dropped 6 bases and J dropped 7 bases, with 18 bases sitting between them. Written as DNA, the CDR3 is TGTGCCAGCAGGCGCACAGGGTACTCGGGTGGCTACACCTTC. Its translation: CASRRTGYSGGYTF.